This entry lists 8 T cell receptor beta chains sequenced from one sample in a study of blood T cell repertoires in COVID-19. Here immunoSEQ multiplex PCR was the method, and the copy in TCRdb shows in-frame clones only, minus some. The sample consists of 150,000 to 200,000 clones, over 65% of them appearing once. The material sequenced was peripheral blood. The receptors shown here come from a man aged 60 to 69 with acute or convalescent COVID-19.

The rearrangement joins TRBV27 to TRBJ1-4, with 10 bases identical to TRBD1. Trimming took 0 bases from V and 3 from J; bases not matched to a gene: 4. Germline lookup yields CDR1 MNHEY and CDR2 SMNVEV (reference sequence). The CDR3 loop spans 17 amino acids. The CDR3 bases are TGTGCCAGCAGTTTATCGGGGACAGGGGCTCCTAATGAAAAACTGTTTTTT. It yields the protein CASSLSGTGAPNEKLFF.

This rearrangement joins TRBV9 to TRBJ2-2, with 8 positions matching TRBD1. V lost 5 bases and J lost 4; bases outside the gene matches: 7. The V gene's germline CDR1 is SGDLS and CDR2 YYNGEE. The CDR3 sequence is 15 residues long. CDR3: CASRETGAGTGELFF. CDR3 nucleotide sequence: TGTGCCAGCAGGGAGACAGGGGCGGGCACCGGGGAGCTGTTTTTT.

This chain joins TRBV11-2 and TRBJ2-7; D possibly corresponds to TRBD2 (6 bases). This CDR3 contains 14 residues. The V gene's germline CDR1 is SGHAT and CDR2 FQNNGV. Trimming left V 6 bases short and J 0 bases short, with 12 bases between. CDR3 loop: CASSSGTSSYEQYF. CDR3 nucleotide sequence: TGTGCCAGCAGTTCCGGGACTTCCTCCTACGAGCAGTACTTC.

V gene TRBV19 combines with J gene TRBJ2-6; weak D call: TRBD2 (6 bases). This CDR3 has 15 residues. CDR1 is LNHDA, CDR2 SQIVND, per germline (reference sequence). Trimming stripped 5 bases from V and 2 bases from J, with 10 bases between. The CDR3 sequence is CASSARLAGANVLTF. CDR3 nucleotides: TGTGCCAGTAGTGCTAGACTAGCTGGGGCCAACGTCCTGACTTTC.

V and J are TRBV5-8 and TRBJ1-1; possibly TRBD1 for D (5 bases). This CDR3 comprises 13 residues. The germline V gene has CDR1 SGHTS and CDR2 YDEGEE. V was cut by 5 bases and J by 2 bases, with 10 bases left in between. The CDR3 DNA is TGTGCCAGCAGTCGGACATTCAACACTGAAGCTTTCTTT. It yields the protein CASSRTFNTEAFF.

V and J are TRBV5-1 and TRBJ1-6; weak D call: TRBD1 (5 bases). The CDR3 has 14 amino acids. Trimming removed 0 bases at V and 7 bases at J, with 8 bases between. CDR1 is SGHRS, CDR2 YFSETQ, per germline. CDR3 nucleotides: TGCGCCAGCAGCTTGGGACAGACGAATTCACCCCTCCACTTT. Protein sequence: CASSLGQTNSPLHF.

The V gene is TRBV7-2, the J gene TRBJ2-2, with D possibly TRBD1 on 5 matching bases. The CDR3 sequence is 16 residues long. Trimming removed 2 bases from V and 3 bases from J, with 13 bases in between. CDR1 is SGHTA and CDR2 is FQGNSA in the germline V gene. CDR3 region: CASSLYARVDTGELFF. DNA of the CDR3: TGTGCCAGCAGCTTATATGCCAGGGTAGACACCGGGGAGCTGTTTTTT. Full variable domain (remainder filled in from reference TRBV7-2 and TRBJ2-2): GAGVSQSPSNKVTEKGKDVELRCDPISGHTALYWYRQSLGQGLEFLIYFQGNSAPDKSGLPSDRFSAERTGGSVSTLTIQRTQQEDSAVYLCASSLYARVDTGELFFGEGSRLTVL.

The V gene is TRBV30, the J gene TRBJ2-2; 9 bases agree with TRBD2. CDR1 is GTSNPN and CDR2 is SVGIG in the germline V gene (reference sequence). The V and J ends lost 3 bases and 5 bases, in that order; junction bases with no gene match: 10. This CDR3 contains 16 residues. The CDR3 protein is CAWSPTLAGKTGELFF. DNA of the CDR3: TGTGCCTGGAGCCCCACCCTAGCGGGGAAGACCGGGGAGCTGTTTTTT.